The clone carrying this T cell receptor beta chain was recorded a few times. Antigen: not known. This sample is drawn from a study of cytomegalovirus exposure and HLA in healthy donors. Study-level results: According to an earlier analysis, most TCR beta V segments yielded productive rearrangements about 87% or about 30% of the time. The listing of 160 or so TCR beta chains classed them as cytomegalovirus-associated.

With 60 Vbeta and 13 Jbeta primers, the PCR was carried out. Method: immunoSEQ multiplex PCR; TCRdb's copy keeps in-frame clones and lacks some. The table includes about 160,000 clones, over 70% detected once. The length of the CDR3 is 11 residues. Germline trimming cut 4 bases from V and 5 bases from J; bases unmatched to any gene: 0. Per germline, CDR1 SGDLS and CDR2 YYNGEE. The sequence derives from a woman aged 25 to 39 in good health and CMV-seronegative. Input material: PBMCs. The chain couples TRBV9 to TRBJ2-7; 7 bases agree with TRBD2. This chain's CDR3 is CASSREDEQYF. The CDR3 nucleotides read TGTGCCAGCAGCCGGGAGGACGAGCAGTACTTC. Full variable domain (missing parts from reference TRBV9 and TRBJ2-7): DSGVTQTPKHLITATGQRVTLRCSPRSGDLSVYWYQQSLDQGLQFLIQYYNGEERAKGNILERFSAQQFPDLHSELNLSSLELGDSALYFCASSREDEQYFGPGTRLTVT.